The 5 T cell receptor beta chains listed next were all sequenced from one sample in a study of shared clonotypes between healthy human individuals. CD45RO negativity and positive selection for CCR7 defined naive CD8 cells, a population that excluded terminally differentiated effector memory CD45RA+ cells. Produced via immunoSEQ multiplex PCR; TCRdb's table is partial and in-frame only. Of about 1,900,000 clones in the sample, about 95% are singletons; the top ten hold 0.95% to 1.5%. The sample comprised naive CD8+ T cells sorted from blood. The receptors originated from a man aged 18 to 29 in good health.

J is TRBJ2-2 and V is TRBV10-3, with D unresolved. Germline V gene sequence: CDR1 ENHRY, CDR2 SYGVKD. The CDR3 has 14 amino acids. Trimming took 3 bases from V and 3 from J, leaving 8 bases between them. The CDR3 coding sequence is TGTGCCATCAGTGATGAGGCGGACACCGGGGAGCTGTTTTTT. It specifies CAISDEADTGELFF.

The chain employs TRBV2 and TRBJ2-3; D is ambiguous. Germline V gene sequence: CDR1 SNHLY, CDR2 FYNNEI. The CDR3 contains 14 residues. V dropped 3 bases and J dropped 2 bases, with 9 bases sitting between them. CDR3: CASSDEANTDTQYF. In DNA, the CDR3 is TGTGCCAGCAGTGACGAAGCGAACACAGATACGCAGTATTTT.

The rearrangement joins TRBV2 to TRBJ2-1, with D hard to call. The CDR3 is 15 residues long. V gave up 4 bases and J gave up 3 bases, with 13 bases separating them. From germline, CDR1 is SNHLY and CDR2 FYNNEI. CDR3 nucleotides: TGTGCCAGCAGTGGAGTTAGCCCCAGCTACAATGAGCAGTTCTTC. Encoded protein: CASSGVSPSYNEQFF.

The chain joins TRBV11-3 to TRBJ2-3; 7 bases match TRBD2. Trimming at V came to 5 bases and at J to 0 bases, leaving 8 bases not matched to a gene. Germline lookup yields CDR1 SGHNT and CDR2 YENEEA. This CDR3 has 16 amino acids. This CDR3 is CASSPQYGGSTDTQYF. CDR3 bases: TGTGCCAGCAGCCCCCAGTACGGGGGGAGCACAGATACGCAGTATTTT.

The chain has TRBV27 and TRBJ2-5; 7 bases fit TRBD2. Germline V gene lookup returns CDR1 MNHEY and CDR2 SMNVEV (reference sequence). V was clipped by 5 bases and J by 2 bases; unmatched bases: 8. This CDR3 is 15 amino acids long. This chain's CDR3 is CASSPTSWVQETQYF. The CDR3 DNA reads as TGTGCCAGCAGTCCGACTAGCTGGGTACAAGAGACCCAGTACTTC.